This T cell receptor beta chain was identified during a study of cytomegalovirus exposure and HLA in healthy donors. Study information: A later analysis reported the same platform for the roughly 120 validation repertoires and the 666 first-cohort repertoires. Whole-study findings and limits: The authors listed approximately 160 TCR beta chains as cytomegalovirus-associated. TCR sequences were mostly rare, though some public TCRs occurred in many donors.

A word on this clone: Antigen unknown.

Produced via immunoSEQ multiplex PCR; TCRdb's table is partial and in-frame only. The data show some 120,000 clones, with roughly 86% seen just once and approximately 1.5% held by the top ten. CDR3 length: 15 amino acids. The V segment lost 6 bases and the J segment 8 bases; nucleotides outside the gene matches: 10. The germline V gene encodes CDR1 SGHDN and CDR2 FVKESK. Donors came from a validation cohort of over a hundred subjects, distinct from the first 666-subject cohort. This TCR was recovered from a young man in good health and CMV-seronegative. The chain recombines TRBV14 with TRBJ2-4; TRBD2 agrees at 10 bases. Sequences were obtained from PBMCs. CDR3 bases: TGTGCCAGCAGGACGGCTAGCGGGAGAACGGACATTCAGTACTTC. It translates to CASRTASGRTDIQYF.